This TCR beta chain was identified during a study of T-cell memory formation after mild COVID-19. TCRdb recomputed calls from the 5' RACE reads with MiXCR, one row per CDR3 protein. The sample shows 270,000 or so distinct CDR3 sequences, around 15% of them seen only once. The germline V gene encodes CDR1 DFQATT and CDR2 SNEGSKA (reference sequence). V shed 6 bases and J 5 bases; nucleotides not matched to a gene: 15. The CDR3 totals 16 residues. The V and J genes are TRBV20-1 and TRBJ2-5; 10 bases are a match to TRBD1. Sample: PBMCs or a T cell subset sorted from them (not recorded which). This receptor was taken from a young man who had mild COVID-19 (a few samples of this study predate the infection). Cell type and time point are not known. The CDR3 spells CSARVLDRGVGETQYF. In DNA, the CDR3 is TGCAGTGCGAGGGTGCTGGACAGGGGGGTAGGGGAGACCCAGTACTTC.